The entry that follows covers one T cell receptor (beta chain) sequence. Source study methods: The authors estimated nucleated cell counts from reference gene primer amplification. The assay was immunoSEQ multiplex PCR, and TCRdb's table has in-frame clones only and misses some. That table is the source of V, J and clone size, and D and trimming were worked out from the DNA. The table has 200,000 to 250,000 clones, 85% to 90% seen once. The germline gives CDR1 MNHEY, CDR2 SMNVEV (reference sequence). Deletions cut 4 bases from V and 0 bases from J, with 11 bases between. The CDR3 contains 15 residues. These data are taken from a study of blood T cell repertoires in COVID-19. Study as a whole: Some COVID-19 samples were acute and others convalescent; all came from the United States, Italy and Spain. PBMCs, B-cell-depleted T cells, or T cells provided the cDNA or gDNA that made up the material.

The chain recombines TRBV27 with TRBJ2-3, with D perhaps TRBD1 (6 bases). The specimen sequenced was peripheral blood. This receptor was obtained from an elderly man with acute or convalescent COVID-19. For the CDR3, the DNA is TGTGCCAGCAGTTCCCCCCAGGGGAGCACAGATACGCAGTATTTT. Protein product: CASSSPQGSTDTQYF.